This T cell receptor (beta chain) was recovered during a study of blood T cell repertoires in COVID-19. Deletions cut 4 bases from V and 7 bases from J, with 13 bases between. The CDR3 contains 13 residues. CDR1 and CDR2 (germline): LGHDT, YNNKEL (reference sequence). The data were produced by immunoSEQ multiplex PCR, yet TCRdb's version contains in-frame clones alone and is incomplete. The table includes some 100,000 clones, around 88% detected once. The count of this clone is one. Sequenced: peripheral blood. The source of this sequence is a woman in her sixties or seventies with acute or convalescent COVID-19. The chain links TRBV3-1 (or the pseudogene TRBV3-2) to TRBJ2-5, with D unresolved. Here the CDR3 DNA reads TGTGCCAGCAGCCCGACACGAATGGGGACCCAGTACTTC. This translates into CASSPTRMGTQYF.